A few counts support the clone carrying this TCR beta chain. The antigen is undetermined. RNA was extracted and reverse transcribed into cDNA as the sequencing template. The data were produced by immunoSEQ multiplex PCR, yet TCRdb's version contains in-frame clones alone and is incomplete. The sample shows under 250,000 clones, just over 55% of them seen only once. Trimming removed 4 bases from V and 4 bases from J, with 10 bases in between. The germline CDR1 and CDR2 sequences are SEHNR and FQNEAQ (reference sequence). This CDR3 is built from 13 residues. The sample originates from a study of CD8+ T cells in alopecia areata. The researchers isolated CD4+ and CD8+ T cells from PBMCs by sorting. Notes on the study in general: Clonality exceeded that of normal scalp in lesional scalp, most notably in alopecia totalis/universalis. When scalp samples are sequenced, resident alphabeta T cells of normal skin are also captured.

Sample: CD8+ T cells sorted from blood. The V gene is TRBV7-9, the J gene TRBJ1-2; D is undetermined. The clonotype was recovered from a human donor in good health. The CDR3 region has the DNA TGTGCCAGCAGCTCACTCCGGGGCTATGGCTACACCTTC. Its protein is CASSSLRGYGYTF.